The clone carrying this T cell receptor beta chain was counted ten times or more. Its antigen is as yet unknown. The data stem from a study of regulatory T cells in long-lasting Graves disease. Findings and limits, study-wide: A greater number of public clonotypes (around 2,700) was shared by persistent patients than by new patients (roughly 880). Persistent disease was characterized by preferential usage of TRBV28, TRBJ1-2 and TRBJ2-5.

Germline values: CDR1 ENHRY, CDR2 SYGVKD. The ends were cut back, 0 bases at V and 3 bases at J, with 17 bases in the middle. The CDR3 is made up of 17 amino acids. Time point specified: newly diagnosed GD, antithyroid drugs for less than 3 months. There was RNA extracted from PBMCs, and the TCR library was made from it. According to the study, TCR beta libraries were built with iRepertoire HTBI primers and CDR3-region Arm-PCR. TCRdb reanalysed the multiplex PCR reads using MiXCR and keeps one entry per CDR3 protein. Here the sample spans about 440,000 distinct CDR3 sequences, more than 13% being singletons. These records were also assigned to another study, of T cells in Graves' hyperthyroidism and ophthalmopathy.

The rearrangement uses TRBV10-3 and TRBJ1-1; the D is unclear. The sequencing here drew on peripheral blood mononuclear cells (PBMCs), taken at new diagnosis, from a patient treated with antithyroid drugs. This TCR derives from a woman aged 25 to 39 with Graves disease. Here the CDR3 DNA reads TGTGCCATCAGTGAGTCGACCTTGACCCAGGCTTACACTGAAGCTTTCTTT. Translating it yields CAISESTLTQAYTEAFF.